Below are 28 T cell receptor beta chains sequenced from a single sample in a study of cytomegalovirus exposure and HLA in healthy donors. The primer mix had 60 Vbeta and 13 Jbeta primers. TCRdb's table, derived via immunoSEQ multiplex PCR, lists solely in-frame clones and lacks some. The sample yields 250,000 or so clones, about 80% seen once. Specimen: PBMCs. The receptors here all came from a woman aged 55-70 years in good health and CMV-seropositive.

This chain joins TRBV7-6 and TRBJ2-5; 8 bases fit TRBD1. Losses at the gene ends were 5 bases for V and 4 bases for J; bases not matched to a gene: 3. The CDR3 covers 13 residues. Germline loops: CDR1 SGHVS, CDR2 FNYEAQ. The CDR3 loop is CASSIGQGETQYF. CDR3 nucleotide sequence: TGTGCCAGCAGCATTGGACAGGGAGAGACCCAGTACTTC.

This chain joins TRBV10-3 and TRBJ2-1, with 10 bases fitting TRBD2. CDR3 length: 16 residues. Germline CDR1 and CDR2: ENHRY and SYGVKD. V lost 5 bases, J lost 9 bases, and 13 bases stayed unmatched. CDR3 DNA sequence: TGTGCCATCAGTAGAACTAGCGGGGAGGCAAGCAGTGAGCAGTTCTTC. Encoded protein: CAISRTSGEASSEQFF.

The chain carries TRBV25-1 and TRBJ2-1; the D gene is possibly TRBD2 (5 bases). Trimming pared 6 bases from V and 4 bases from J, leaving 13 bases between. From germline, CDR1 is MGHDK and CDR2 SYGVNS. The CDR3 totals 14 residues. In DNA form, the CDR3 reads TGTGCCAGCAGGGGTCTGGGCGGGTACAATGAGCAGTTCTTC. This encodes CASRGLGGYNEQFF.

The chain combines TRBV5-1 with TRBJ2-7; a weak D match, TRBD1 (6 bases). The CDR3 covers 16 residues. CDR1 SGHRS and CDR2 YFSETQ come from the germline V gene. V lost 1 base and J 1 base, leaving 15 bases between the germline ends. The CDR3 DNA reads TGCGCCAGCAGCTTGACGGACGGGACACGATCCTACGAGCAGTACTTC. Encoded protein: CASSLTDGTRSYEQYF.

This clone appeared once. CDR3 sequence reads: CAWNGGSRRETQYF. The CDR3 bases are TGTGCCTGGAATGGCGGGAGCCGTAGAGAGACCCAGTACTTC. The chain is built from TRBV30 and TRBJ2-5, with TRBD2 identical over 7 bases. Germline loops: CDR1 GTSNPN, CDR2 SVGIG (reference sequence). This CDR3 comprises 14 residues. Trimming cost V 4 bases and J 4 bases; bases outside gene matches: 9.

The chain employs TRBV23-1 and TRBJ2-5, with D possibly matching TRBD1 (5 bases). TRBV23-1 is classed as an ORF, of uncertain function. Trimming cost V 4 bases and J 1 base, with 7 bases left between them. This CDR3 is built from 13 residues. The CDR3 sequence: CASSRTPQETQYF. The CDR3 DNA reads as TGCGCCAGCAGTCGGACACCCCAAGAGACCCAGTACTTC.

This sequence joins TRBV10-3 and TRBJ2-5; 10 bases agree with TRBD2. With V trimmed by 4 bases and J by 3 bases, 20 bases remained unmatched. The CDR3 totals 20 residues. The germline CDR1 and CDR2 sequences are ENHRY and SYGVKD. CDR3 sequence (DNA): TGTGCCATCAGTGGGGTGAGAGCGGGAGGGCCTATGGGTCCTGAAGAGACCCAGTACTTC. It is translated as CAISGVRAGGPMGPEETQYF.

J is TRBJ1-1 and V is TRBV28; no clear D. Germline CDR1 MDHEN, CDR2 SYDVKM. The CDR3 extends over 11 amino acids. The V gene lost 8 bases and the J gene lost 2 bases, with 6 bases spanning the gap. CDR3 amino acids: CASGRNTEAFF. The CDR3 nucleotides are TGTGCCAGCGGCCGTAACACTGAAGCTTTCTTT.

In this sample, this clone turned up once. V usage is TRBV18 and J usage is TRBJ2-6; 12 nucleotides align to TRBD1. This CDR3 region has 16 residues. Looked up from germline, CDR1 is KGHSH and CDR2 is LQKENI. Trimming cost V 6 bases and J 2 bases; bases outside gene matches: 2. CDR3 coding DNA: TGTGCCAGCTCGCGGGACAGGGGGCCTGGGGCCAACGTCCTGACTTTC. Translated: CASSRDRGPGANVLTF.

This sequence joins TRBV18 and TRBJ2-7; 9 nucleotides agree with TRBD1. The germline CDR1 and CDR2 sequences are KGHSH and LQKENI. J gave up 3 bases and V 3 bases, and 3 bases lay outside the gene matches. The CDR3 consists of 14 residues. DNA for the CDR3: TGTGCCAGCTCACCGGACAGGGGAAACTACGAGCAGTACTTC. Its protein is CASSPDRGNYEQYF.

The V and J genes are TRBV10-3 and TRBJ1-1, with 12 bases lining up with TRBD1. V lost 6 bases and J lost 5; bases outside the gene matches: 7. The CDR3 has 15 amino acids. CDR1 is ENHRY and CDR2 is SYGVKD in the germline V gene. Here the CDR3 DNA reads TGTGCCATCAGGGGACAGGGGGCGAGGGGGACTGAAGCTTTCTTT. Its protein is CAIRGQGARGTEAFF.

This chain joins TRBV29-1 and TRBJ2-2, with D possibly being TRBD1 (5 bases). V was clipped by 7 bases and J by 6 bases, with 15 bases between them. The CDR3 length is 13 residues. The germline gives CDR1 SQVTM, CDR2 ANQGSEA. The CDR3 sequence: CSALIVGAGELFF. As DNA, the CDR3 is TGCAGCGCCCTAATCGTAGGGGCCGGGGAGCTGTTTTTT.

The chain couples TRBV28 to TRBJ1-3, with a weak D call TRBD1 (5 bases). The CDR3 has 16 residues. The V gene lost 3 bases and the J gene lost 4 bases, with 16 bases spanning the gap. CDR1 and CDR2 from the germline V gene are MDHEN and SYDVKM. For the CDR3, the DNA is TGTGCCAGCAGTTTTTCGGCACGGACATCGGGAAACACCATATATTTT. Translated: CASSFSARTSGNTIYF.

CDR3 sequence: CASSPRGDSNQPQHF. The CDR3 bases are TGTGCCAGCAGCCCCAGGGGAGATAGCAATCAGCCCCAGCATTTT. The rearrangement uses TRBV7-2 and TRBJ1-5, with D perhaps matching TRBD1 (6 bases). Germline values: CDR1 SGHTA, CDR2 FQGNSA. The ends were cut back, 5 bases at V and 0 bases at J, with 11 bases in the middle. The CDR3 consists of 15 residues.

The gene calls are TRBV5-1 and TRBJ2-7; 9 nucleotides align to TRBD1. After removal of 4 bases from V and 12 bases from J, the junction contained 8 bases not matched to a gene. Germline V gives CDR1 SGHRS, CDR2 YFSETQ. The CDR3 spans 12 residues. The CDR3 region is CASSAGQGSLYF. CDR3 nucleotides: TGCGCCAGCAGCGCCGGACAGGGGTCCTTGTACTTC.

This chain connects TRBV19 to TRBJ2-5; 10 nucleotides match TRBD2. The CDR3 spans 14 residues. J was trimmed by 0 bases and V by 10 bases; bases with no gene match: 5. Per germline, CDR1 LNHDA and CDR2 SQIVND (reference sequence). The CDR3 sequence: CATTSGAHQETQYF. CDR3 nucleotides: TGTGCCACCACTAGCGGGGCCCACCAAGAGACCCAGTACTTC.

V usage is TRBV7-8 and J usage is TRBJ2-7; no clear D. The germline CDR1 and CDR2 sequences are SGHVS and FQNEAQ. This CDR3 spans 14 amino acids. V lost 4 bases, J lost 3 bases, and 13 bases lay in between. CDR3 region: CASSSRSGDYEQYF. DNA of the CDR3: TGTGCCAGCAGCTCAAGATCAGGCGACTACGAGCAGTACTTC.

This clone was picked up a small number of times. This chain links TRBV5-4 with TRBJ2-1, with 9 nucleotides matching TRBD1. This CDR3 spans 17 amino acids. J gave up 5 bases and V 3 bases, and 12 bases lay outside the gene matches. CDR1 and CDR2 from the germline V gene are SGHNT and YYREEE (reference sequence). The CDR3 here is CASSSNLGTGPNNEQFF. For the CDR3, the DNA is TGTGCCAGCAGCTCCAACCTCGGGACAGGGCCCAACAATGAGCAGTTCTTC.

This chain uses TRBV2 with TRBJ1-3; unclear D gene. This CDR3 is 14 amino acids long. V was cut by 10 bases and J by 0 bases, with 13 bases left in between. Germline CDR1 reads SNHLY; CDR2 reads FYNNEI. The CDR3 sequence: CATLTSSSGNTIYF. The CDR3 nucleotides read TGTGCCACCCTTACATCAAGCTCTGGAAACACCATATATTTT.

A few counts support this clone. The rearrangement uses TRBV9 and TRBJ2-3; TRBD2 matches 11 bases. J gave up 0 bases and V 4 bases, and 4 bases lay outside the gene matches. This CDR3 is built from 16 residues. Germline V gives CDR1 SGDLS, CDR2 YYNGEE. Written as DNA, the CDR3 is TGTGCCAGCAGCCTGGGGACTAGCGGCAGCACAGATACGCAGTATTTT. Amino acid sequence: CASSLGTSGSTDTQYF.

The chain carries TRBV14 and TRBJ2-7; no clear D. V was trimmed by 3 bases and J by 0 bases, leaving 3 bases between them. The CDR3 consists of 12 residues. Looked up from germline, CDR1 is SGHDN and CDR2 is FVKESK. Here the CDR3 DNA reads TGTGCCAGCAGCCAGGCCTCCTACGAGCAGTACTTC. Amino acid sequence: CASSQASYEQYF.

This chain uses TRBV9 with TRBJ2-1, with 11 bases aligning to TRBD1. CDR1 SGDLS and CDR2 YYNGEE come from the germline V gene. V gave up 5 bases and J gave up 2 bases; unmatched junction bases: 0. The CDR3 totals 14 residues. This CDR3 reads CASRGQGAYNEQFF. The CDR3 bases are TGTGCCAGCAGGGGACAGGGGGCCTACAATGAGCAGTTCTTC.

The chain links TRBV5-1 to TRBJ2-2, with 11 bases matching TRBD2. The junction had 4 bases not matched to a gene; V was cut back by 3 bases and J by 0 bases. Germline V gives CDR1 SGHRS, CDR2 YFSETQ. This CDR3 region has 17 residues. The CDR3 sequence: CASSYLAGGPNTGELFF. Here the CDR3 DNA reads TGCGCCAGCAGCTATTTAGCGGGAGGGCCGAACACCGGGGAGCTGTTTTTT.

The rearrangement joins TRBV27 to TRBJ1-5; weak D call: TRBD1 (6 bases). The CDR3 totals 15 residues. Germline CDR1 and CDR2: MNHEY and SMNVEV (reference sequence). The V gene lost 5 bases and the J gene lost 10 bases, with 21 bases spanning the gap. The CDR3 bases are TGTGCCAGCAGTACGACAGGCCCTTTGATTCGACCCCAGCATTTT. Its translation: CASSTTGPLIRPQHF.

A remark on this clone: One end of the junction fails to match germline, which may point to a read error. The chain combines TRBV2 with TRBJ1-2; 11 bases are shared with TRBD1. The V gene's germline CDR1 is SNHLY and CDR2 FYNNEI. This CDR3 has 12 residues. The CDR3 loop reads CASRLDRGPSSF. DNA of the CDR3: TGTGCCAGCAGATTGGACAGGGGGCCGTCTTCCTTC.

This clone came up a few times. The V call is TRBV7-2, the J call TRBJ2-1; no clear D. CDR1 is SGHTA and CDR2 is FQGNSA in the germline V gene. V lost 5 bases, J lost 0 bases, and 11 bases lay in between. This CDR3 is 15 amino acids long. The CDR3 nucleotides read TGTGCCAGCAGCCCACACGGGTACTCCTACAATGAGCAGTTCTTC. This sequence encodes CASSPHGYSYNEQFF. Variable domain in full (rest from reference TRBV7-2 and TRBJ2-1): GAGVSQSPSNKVTEKGKDVELRCDPISGHTALYWYRQSLGQGLEFLIYFQGNSAPDKSGLPSDRFSAERTGGSVSTLTIQRTQQEDSAVYLCASSPHGYSYNEQFFGPGTRLTVL.

DNA for the CDR3: TGTGCCAGCAGTGGAGGACAGGGGCCTTACAATGAGCAGTTCTTC. Translating it yields CASSGGQGPYNEQFF. The chain links TRBV2 to TRBJ2-1, with TRBD1 matching over 9 bases. This CDR3 has 15 amino acids. The germline V gene has CDR1 SNHLY and CDR2 FYNNEI. The V segment lost 4 bases and the J segment 4 bases; nucleotides outside the gene matches: 5.

The chain links TRBV11-2 to TRBJ2-1; 9 positions agree with TRBD2. Germline V CDR1 and CDR2: SGHAT, FQNNGV. With V trimmed by 1 base and J by 7 bases, 8 bases remained unmatched. The CDR3 consists of 16 residues. The CDR3 sequence: CASSLASLAGRNEQFF. CDR3 sequence (DNA): TGTGCCAGCAGCTTAGCCTCACTAGCGGGTAGGAATGAGCAGTTCTTC.